This T cell receptor (beta chain) originates from a study of OX40 agonist ivuxolimab in advanced cancers. Regarding the study as a whole: Relative to CD4+, CD8+ T cells held more expanded clones on average. Among the lowest levels of clonal expansion were found in partial responders at 0.1-3.0 mg/kg.

Autoimmune disease history or systemic immunosuppression meant exclusion. Only in-frame clones appear in the TCRdb table, and some are missing; sequencing was by immunoSEQ multiplex PCR. The sample lists about 78,000 clones, approximately 81% seen once, with approximately 2.1% in the top ten. Details on this clone: Its antigen is undetermined.

The sequenced sample was CD4+ or CD8+ T cells sorted from blood, obtained in a trial of the OX40 agonist ivuxolimab. The TCR was taken from an adult with an advanced solid tumor such as melanoma, head and neck, liver or kidney cancer.

CDR3 residues: CAIGSDRVHLTGKLFF. CDR3 nucleotides: TGTGCCATCGGGAGCGACAGGGTCCACCTCACCGGAAAACTGTTTTTT. This chain links TRBV10-3 with TRBJ1-4; 7 bases map to TRBD1. This CDR3 comprises 16 residues. Germline V gene sequence: CDR1 ENHRY, CDR2 SYGVKD. The junction had 19 bases not matched to a gene; V was cut back by 8 bases and J by 10 bases.